Listed below are T cell receptor beta chains from one sample, sequenced in a study of blood T cell repertoires in COVID-19. Assay used: immunoSEQ multiplex PCR; TCRdb lists only in-frame clones, some missing. Seen here are 110,000 to 150,000 clones, roughly 77% observed once, and the top ten hold 4.2%. Specimen: peripheral blood. Receptors were obtained from a man in his fifties or sixties with acute or convalescent COVID-19. Both conserved end residues are part of each CDR3. The D gene is left open where the match is weak. Expanded clones get a size class; other rows say once, few or many, or leave the size out.

j_call v_call d_call clone_size cdr3_aa cdr3_nt
TRBJ2-7 TRBV5-1 NA few CASSFSFSYEQYF TGCGCCAGCAGCTTCAGTTTCTCCTACGAGCAGTACTTC
TRBJ2-7 TRBV5-1 TRBD1 NA CASSPDTGVYEQYF TGCGCCAGCAGCCCCGACACAGGGGTCTACGAGCAGTACTTC
TRBJ2-2 TRBV6-4 TRBD2 NA CASSDETSGRTGELFF TGTGCCAGCAGTGACGAAACTAGCGGGAGGACCGGGGAGCTGTTTTTT
TRBJ2-3 TRBV13 TRBD2 NA CASSRTSFTDTQYF TGTGCCAGCAGCCGGACTAGCTTCACAGATACGCAGTATTTT
TRBJ2-1 TRBV28 TRBD2 NA CASSLRLAGSSYNEQFF TGTGCCAGCAGTTTAAGGCTAGCGGGGAGCTCCTACAATGAGCAGTTCTTC
TRBJ1-2 TRBV28 NA NA CASSLGRYGYTF TGTGCCAGCAGTTTAGGCAGATATGGCTACACCTTC
TRBJ1-1 TRBV2 TRBD1 NA CASRVTGAAAEAFF TGTGCCAGCAGGGTGACAGGGGCGGCGGCTGAAGCTTTCTTT
TRBJ1-6 TRBV7-6 NA few CASSEQGGSYNSPLHF TGTGCCAGCAGCGAACAGGGCGGGTCCTATAATTCACCCCTCCACTTT
TRBJ2-3 TRBV21-1 NA once CASSNVGSSTDTQYF TGTGCCAGCAGCAACGTGGGCTCTAGCACAGATACGCAGTATTTT
TRBJ2-7 TRBV7-6 NA NA CASSLGSGEGEQYF TGTGCCAGCAGCTTAGGGTCGGGAGAGGGCGAGCAGTACTTC
TRBJ2-1 TRBV27 TRBD1 NA CASSWTGTHNEQFF TGTGCCAGCAGTTGGACAGGGACTCACAATGAGCAGTTCTTC
TRBJ1-1 TRBV7-9 NA NA CASSLRGTMNTEAFF TGTGCCAGCAGCTTGCGGGGGACAATGAACACTGAAGCTTTCTTT
TRBJ2-3 TRBV5-1 TRBD2 NA CASSLAGLGLAGVWLYF TGCGCCAGCAGCTTGGCGGGCTTGGGACTAGCGGGAGTTTGGTTGTATTTT
TRBJ2-5 TRBV6-5 TRBD2 NA CASSLGGDETQYF TGTGCCAGCAGCCTCGGGGGGGACGAGACCCAGTACTTC
TRBJ1-5 TRBV19 NA NA CASSTLTGSNSNQPQHF TGTGCCAGTAGTACCTTAACAGGGTCGAATAGCAATCAGCCCCAGCATTTT
TRBJ2-3 TRBV5-3 TRBD2 NA CARASGSNTDTQYF TGTGCCAGAGCTAGCGGGAGTAACACAGATACGCAGTATTTT
TRBJ2-7 TRBV19 NA NA CASSIGGTSYEQYF TGTGCCAGTAGTATAGGAGGTACTTCCTACGAGCAGTACTTC
TRBJ2-5 TRBV4-1 TRBD2 NA CASSQDLAGVMKTQYF TGCGCCAGCAGCCAAGATTTAGCGGGAGTCATGAAGACCCAGTACTTC
TRBJ2-7 TRBV2 NA NA CASTAVNSYEQYF TGTGCCAGCACCGCAGTTAACTCCTACGAGCAGTACTTC
TRBJ2-3 TRBV11-2 NA NA CASSLGAARTDTQYF TGTGCCAGCAGCTTAGGCGCGGCTCGCACAGATACGCAGTATTTT
TRBJ2-5 TRBV18 NA NA CASSPPMGGGATQYF TGTGCCAGCTCACCACCGATGGGGGGAGGAGCGACCCAGTACTTC
TRBJ1-2 TRBV6-5 TRBD1 NA CASSYSWDRGSGYTF TGTGCCAGCAGTTACTCCTGGGACAGGGGGAGCGGCTACACCTTC
TRBJ1-5 TRBV25-1 NA NA CASSEGSGDQPQHF TGTGCCAGCAGTGAAGGGTCAGGGGATCAGCCCCAGCATTTT
TRBJ1-1 TRBV27 NA NA CASSLSRANTEAFF TGTGCCAGCAGTTTATCGCGAGCGAACACTGAAGCTTTCTTT
TRBJ2-7 TRBV5-1 NA NA CASSPGQSYEQYF TGCGCCAGCAGCCCCGGACAGTCCTACGAGCAGTACTTC
TRBJ1-6 TRBV9 NA NA CASSAGYNSPLHF TGTGCCAGCAGCGCGGGTTATAATTCACCCCTCCACTTT
TRBJ2-5 TRBV21-1 NA NA CASSAEETQYF TGTGCCAGCAGCGCGGAAGAGACCCAGTACTTC
TRBJ2-7 TRBV6-5 NA NA CASSPSSRYEQYF TGTGCCAGCAGTCCCAGTTCGAGGTACGAGCAGTACTTC
TRBJ2-7 TRBV30 TRBD1 NA CAWDRAHEQYF TGTGCCTGGGACAGGGCCCACGAGCAGTACTTC
TRBJ2-1 TRBV6-5 TRBD2 NA CASSSGTNYNEQFF TGTGCCAGCAGTTCCGGGACTAACTACAATGAGCAGTTCTTC
TRBJ2-2 TRBV6-1 TRBD1 NA CASSEAHRGLGFGELFF TGTGCCAGCAGTGAAGCCCACAGGGGGCTAGGATTCGGGGAGCTGTTTTTT
TRBJ1-2 TRBV7-9 NA NA CASSFRDTANYGYTF TGTGCCAGCAGCTTCCGGGACACAGCTAACTATGGCTACACCTTC
TRBJ2-7 TRBV19 NA NA CASSTHLFEEQYF TGTGCCAGTAGTACTCATCTTTTTGAGGAGCAGTACTTC
TRBJ1-1 TRBV18 NA NA CATQTGENTEAFF TGTGCCACACAGACAGGTGAGAACACTGAAGCTTTCTTT
TRBJ2-1 TRBV7-3 NA few CASSLTSRNNEQFF TGTGCCAGCAGCTTAACTAGCAGAAACAATGAGCAGTTCTTC
TRBJ2-3 TRBV6-4 TRBD2 NA CASSDSLAGVDTQYF TGTGCCAGCAGTGACTCCCTAGCGGGAGTAGATACGCAGTATTTT
TRBJ1-6 TRBV30 TRBD1 NA CAWSTGGRENSPLHF TGTGCCTGGAGTACAGGGGGAAGAGAAAATTCACCCCTCCACTTT
TRBJ1-5 TRBV7-2 NA NA CASSLQGGGIMPQHF TGTGCCAGCAGCTTACAGGGAGGGGGAATAATGCCCCAGCATTTT
TRBJ2-7 TRBV27 NA NA CASSPPTASGSYEQYF TGTGCCAGCAGTCCACCCACCGCGAGTGGCTCCTACGAGCAGTACTTC
TRBJ1-2 TRBV5-1 NA NA CASSLADGLSTF TGCGCCAGCAGCTTGGCCGACGGGTTAAGCACCTTC
TRBJ1-1 TRBV20-1 TRBD1 NA CSASQTGRNTEAFF TGCAGTGCTAGTCAGACAGGGAGGAACACTGAAGCTTTCTTT
TRBJ1-5 TRBV28 NA NA CASILGQFSNQPQHF TGTGCCAGCATCCTTGGACAGTTTAGCAATCAGCCCCAGCATTTT
TRBJ2-7 TRBV3-1/TRBV3-2 NA NA CASSQAGTRTYEQYF TGTGCCAGCAGCCAAGCCGGGACTCGAACCTACGAGCAGTACTTC
TRBJ1-5 TRBV28 TRBD1 NA CASRKTGGTGNQPQHF TGTGCCAGCAGAAAGACAGGGGGCACAGGCAATCAGCCCCAGCATTTT
TRBJ2-1 TRBV3-1/TRBV3-2 TRBD2 NA CASSQGGLAGGREQFF TGTGCCAGCAGCCAAGGGGGACTAGCGGGAGGAAGGGAGCAGTTCTTC
TRBJ2-7 TRBV4-2 TRBD2 NA CASSQGTSGSPTYEQYF TGTGCCAGCAGCCAAGGGACTAGCGGGAGTCCCACCTACGAGCAGTACTTC
TRBJ2-3 TRBV14 NA NA CASSQAGGTQYF TGTGCCAGCAGCCAAGCAGGGGGGACGCAGTATTTT
TRBJ1-6 TRBV6-5 TRBD1 few CASSYSGQPYNSPLHF TGTGCCAGCAGTTACTCGGGACAGCCCTATAATTCACCCCTCCACTTT
TRBJ1-2 TRBV4-1 TRBD1 NA CASSQITGTGDTF TGCGCCAGCAGCCAAATTACCGGGACAGGGGACACCTTC
TRBJ2-3 TRBV10-3 TRBD1 NA CAISASGTGPDTQYF TGTGCCATCAGTGCATCCGGGACAGGGCCAGATACGCAGTATTTT
TRBJ2-3 TRBV15 NA NA CATSTGVVATDTQYF TGTGCCACCAGCACCGGGGTGGTAGCCACAGATACGCAGTATTTT
TRBJ2-5 TRBV11-2 NA NA CASSLAPVGAQYF TGTGCCAGCAGCTTAGCCCCTGTCGGGGCCCAGTACTTC
TRBJ1-1 TRBV2 NA NA CASGPRHTEAFF TGTGCCAGCGGGCCGCGTCATACTGAAGCTTTCTTT
TRBJ2-4 TRBV18 NA NA CASSPPLPKNIQYF TGTGCCAGCTCACCCCCCCTCCCCAAAAACATTCAGTACTTC
TRBJ2-3 TRBV5-1 NA NA CASMMEPARTQYF TGCGCCAGCATGATGGAGCCCGCGCGGACGCAGTATTTT